This is a list of T cell receptor beta chains from one sample in a study of blood T cell repertoires in COVID-19. Repertoires were generated with immunoSEQ multiplex PCR, while TCRdb's copy carries only in-frame clones and drops some. Of 150,000 to 200,000 clones detected, around 79% appear once; the ten largest clones hold around 16%. The sample consisted of peripheral blood. The receptor set was obtained from a man between 60 and 75 years old with active or convalescent COVID-19. Each CDR3 is given with its conserved first and last residue. Fields, in order: V gene, J gene, D gene, clone size, CDR3 protein, CDR3 DNA. The D gene is left open where the match is weak. Not all rows give a size; the values are once, few, many and, for expanded clones, a class.

TRBV9	TRBJ2-3	-	once	CASSVAQTRDTQYF	TGTGCCAGCAGCGTAGCCCAAACGCGGGATACGCAGTATTTT
TRBV10-3	TRBJ2-3	-	-	CAASLQPSTDTQYF	TGTGCCGCCTCCTTACAGCCTAGCACAGATACGCAGTATTTT
TRBV5-1	TRBJ2-5	TRBD2	once	CASSPLTSGRAETQYF	TGCGCCAGCAGCCCGCTGACTAGCGGGAGGGCAGAGACCCAGTACTTC
TRBV7-9	TRBJ2-3	-	-	CASSLSSSTDTQYF	TGTGCCAGCAGCTTATCCAGTAGCACAGATACGCAGTATTTT
TRBV19	TRBJ2-7	TRBD2	-	CASSQLAGGLPDEQYF	TGTGCCAGTAGTCAACTAGCGGGAGGGCTTCCGGACGAGCAGTACTTC
TRBV9	TRBJ2-3	-	-	CASQSGHGTDTQYF	TGTGCCAGCCAATCGGGACACGGCACAGATACGCAGTATTTT
TRBV6-5	TRBJ1-5	-	-	CASSGDKGNQPQHF	TGTGCCAGCTCCGGTGACAAGGGCAATCAGCCCCAGCATTTT
TRBV18	TRBJ2-5	TRBD2	-	CASSLTAGDGETQYF	TGTGCCAGCTCACTCACGGCGGGGGATGGAGAGACCCAGTACTTC
TRBV6-6	TRBJ2-5	TRBD1	-	CASRNRDRGSETQYF	TGTGCCAGCAGGAACCGGGACAGGGGGTCAGAGACCCAGTACTTC
TRBV7-9	TRBJ2-3	-	-	CASSSTSFRTDTQYF	TGTGCCAGCAGCTCAACTAGTTTTCGCACAGATACGCAGTATTTT
TRBV29-1	TRBJ2-7	-	-	CSVEGFRDYEQYF	TGCAGCGTTGAAGGGTTTCGGGACTACGAGCAGTACTTC
TRBV5-6	TRBJ2-3	TRBD2	once	CASSLLAGGTDTQYF	TGTGCCAGCAGCTTGCTCGCGGGAGGGACAGATACGCAGTATTTT
TRBV7-8	TRBJ1-2	-	-	CASSLDTGYGYTF	TGTGCCAGCAGCCTCGACACAGGCTATGGCTACACCTTC
TRBV28	TRBJ2-7	-	-	CASSPQQGSFYEQYF	TGTGCCAGCAGTCCCCAGCAGGGATCTTTCTACGAGCAGTACTTC
TRBV24-1	TRBJ2-1	TRBD2	-	CATSDLAGGPKNEQFF	TGTGCCACCAGTGATTTGGCGGGAGGGCCTAAAAATGAGCAGTTCTTC
TRBV7-3	TRBJ2-7	TRBD2	-	CASSPGLAGEYEQYF	TGTGCCAGCAGCCCCGGGTTAGCGGGAGAGTACGAGCAGTACTTC
TRBV19	TRBJ1-2	TRBD1	once	CASSRDRTNYGYTF	TGTGCCAGTAGTAGGGACAGAACTAACTATGGCTACACCTTC
TRBV27	TRBJ2-3	TRBD2	-	CASRTFSGSRTDTQYF	TGTGCCAGCCGAACTTTTAGCGGGAGTAGGACAGATACGCAGTATTTT
TRBV2	TRBJ1-2	-	-	CASSELLGGANYGYTF	TGTGCCAGCAGTGAGCTTTTGGGGGGAGCTAACTATGGCTACACCTTC
TRBV24-1	TRBJ2-2	-	-	CAGRSGTGELFF	TGTGCCGGGAGGTCGGGCACCGGGGAGCTGTTTTTT
TRBV7-2	TRBJ1-1	-	-	CASSLARGGEAFF	TGTGCCAGCAGCTTAGCCAGAGGGGGGGAGGCTTTCTTT
TRBV5-4	TRBJ1-4	-	-	CASRATGDGGKLFF	TGTGCCAGCAGGGCCACAGGAGACGGTGGAAAACTGTTTTTT
TRBV7-9	TRBJ2-3	TRBD2	-	CASSPGLGPTDTQYF	TGTGCCAGCAGCCCCGGACTAGGGCCCACAGATACGCAGTATTTT
TRBV5-5	TRBJ2-7	-	-	CASSLRLAGGYEQYF	TGTGCCAGCAGCTTAAGGCTAGCTGGAGGGTACGAGCAGTACTTC
TRBV27	TRBJ1-1	-	many	CASSFGLNTEAFF	TGTGCCAGCAGTTTTGGGCTGAACACTGAAGCTTTCTTT